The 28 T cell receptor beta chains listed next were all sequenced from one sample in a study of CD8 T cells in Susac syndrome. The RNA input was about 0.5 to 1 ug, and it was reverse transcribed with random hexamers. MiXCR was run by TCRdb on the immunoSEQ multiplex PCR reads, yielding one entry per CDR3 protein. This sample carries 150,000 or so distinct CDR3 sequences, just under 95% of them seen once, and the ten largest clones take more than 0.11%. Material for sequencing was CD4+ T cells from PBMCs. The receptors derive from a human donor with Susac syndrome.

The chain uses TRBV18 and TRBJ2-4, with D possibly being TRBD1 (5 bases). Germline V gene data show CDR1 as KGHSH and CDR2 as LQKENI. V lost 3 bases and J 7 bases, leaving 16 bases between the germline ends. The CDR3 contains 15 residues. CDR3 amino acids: CASSPKQGQWNIQYF. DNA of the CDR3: TGTGCCAGCTCACCTAAGCAGGGTCAATGGAACATTCAGTACTTC.

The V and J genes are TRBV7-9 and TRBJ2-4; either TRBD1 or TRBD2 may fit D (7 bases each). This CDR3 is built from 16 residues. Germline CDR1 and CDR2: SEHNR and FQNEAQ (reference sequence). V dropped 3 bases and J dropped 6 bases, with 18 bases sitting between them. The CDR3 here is CASSLGGGEGRNIQYF. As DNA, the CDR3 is TGTGCCAGCAGCTTGGGAGGGGGCGAGGGAAGAAACATTCAGTACTTC.

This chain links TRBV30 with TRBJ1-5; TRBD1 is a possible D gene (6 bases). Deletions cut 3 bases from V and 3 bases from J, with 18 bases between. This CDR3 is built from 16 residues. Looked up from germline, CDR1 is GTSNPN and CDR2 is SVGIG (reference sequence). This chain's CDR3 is CAWSLAATGYNQPQHF. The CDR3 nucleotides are TGTGCCTGGAGCCTCGCCGCAACAGGGTACAATCAGCCCCAGCATTTT.

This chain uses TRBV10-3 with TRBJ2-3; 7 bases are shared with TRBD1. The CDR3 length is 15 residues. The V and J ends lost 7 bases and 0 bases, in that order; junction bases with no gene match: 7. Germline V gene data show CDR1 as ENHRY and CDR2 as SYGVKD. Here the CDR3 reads CAITEGTDSTDTQYF. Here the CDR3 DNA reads TGTGCCATCACCGAGGGGACAGACAGCACAGATACGCAGTATTTT.

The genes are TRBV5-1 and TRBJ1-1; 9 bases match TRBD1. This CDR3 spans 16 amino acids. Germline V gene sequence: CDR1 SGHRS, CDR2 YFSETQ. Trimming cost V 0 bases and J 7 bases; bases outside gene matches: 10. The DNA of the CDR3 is TGCGCCAGCAGCTTGGAAGGACAGGGGTTCCCCGGTGAAGCTTTCTTT. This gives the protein CASSLEGQGFPGEAFF.

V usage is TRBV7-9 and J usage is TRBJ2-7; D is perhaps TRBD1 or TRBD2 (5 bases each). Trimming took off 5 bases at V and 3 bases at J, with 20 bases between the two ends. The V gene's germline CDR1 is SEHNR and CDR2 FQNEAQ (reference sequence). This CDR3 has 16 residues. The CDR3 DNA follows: TGTGCCAGCAGCCGCTTGGGGACGGGTGGGCTCTACGAGCAGTACTTC. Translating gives CASSRLGTGGLYEQYF.

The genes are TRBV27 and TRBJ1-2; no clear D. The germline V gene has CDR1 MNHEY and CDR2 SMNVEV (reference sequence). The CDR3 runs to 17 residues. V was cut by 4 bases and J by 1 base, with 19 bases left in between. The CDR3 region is CASSSSATLRNNYGYTF. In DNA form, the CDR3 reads TGTGCCAGCAGTTCATCAGCGACCCTCCGGAATAACTATGGCTACACCTTC.

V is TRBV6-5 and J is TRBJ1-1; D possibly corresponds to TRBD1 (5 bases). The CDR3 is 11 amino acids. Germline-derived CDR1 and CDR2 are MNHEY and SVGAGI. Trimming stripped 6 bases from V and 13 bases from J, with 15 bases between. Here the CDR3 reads CASRWGGRDFF. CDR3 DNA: TGTGCCAGCAGGTGGGGCGGCAGAGATTTCTTT.

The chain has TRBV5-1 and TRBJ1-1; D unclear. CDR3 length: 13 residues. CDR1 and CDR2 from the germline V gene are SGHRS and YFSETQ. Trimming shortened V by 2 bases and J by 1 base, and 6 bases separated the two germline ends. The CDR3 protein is CASSFSQNTEAFF. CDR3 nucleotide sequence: TGCGCCAGCAGCTTTAGCCAGAACACTGAAGCTTTCTTT. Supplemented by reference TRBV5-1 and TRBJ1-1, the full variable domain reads KAGVTQTPRYLIKTRGQQVTLSCSPISGHRSVSWYQQTPGQGLQFLFEYFSETQRNKGNFPGRFSGRQFSNSRSEMNVSTLELGDSALYLCASSFSQNTEAFFGQGTRLTVV.

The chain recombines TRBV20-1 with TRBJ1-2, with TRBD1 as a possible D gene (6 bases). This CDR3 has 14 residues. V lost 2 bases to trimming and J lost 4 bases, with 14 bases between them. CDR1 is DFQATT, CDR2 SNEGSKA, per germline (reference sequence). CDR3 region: CSARRRGRVYGYTF. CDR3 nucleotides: TGCAGTGCTAGACGACGGGGGCGGGTCTATGGCTACACCTTC.

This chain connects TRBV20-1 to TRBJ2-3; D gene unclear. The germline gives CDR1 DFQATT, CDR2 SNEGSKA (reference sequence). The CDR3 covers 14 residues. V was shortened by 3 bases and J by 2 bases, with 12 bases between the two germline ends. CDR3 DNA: TGCAGTGCTAGCGTACTCTTGGACACAGATACGCAGTATTTT. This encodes CSASVLLDTDTQYF.

In nucleotides, the CDR3 is TGTGCCAGCAGCCAAGAACTTCTCTCCGGGACAGGGCTTGGCTACACCTTC. Amino acid sequence: CASSQELLSGTGLGYTF. This rearrangement joins TRBV3-1 to TRBJ1-2; 9 bases align to TRBD1. V shed 0 bases, J shed 7 bases, and the junction held 12 bases outside the gene matches. The CDR3 is made up of 17 amino acids. Germline lookup yields CDR1 LGHDT and CDR2 YNNKEL (reference sequence).

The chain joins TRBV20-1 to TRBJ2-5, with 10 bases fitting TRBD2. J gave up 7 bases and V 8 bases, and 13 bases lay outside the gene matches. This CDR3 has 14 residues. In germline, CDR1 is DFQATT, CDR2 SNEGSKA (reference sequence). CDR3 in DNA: TGCAGTACACTAGCGGGACAACCATCATTGACCCAGTACTTC. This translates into CSTLAGQPSLTQYF.

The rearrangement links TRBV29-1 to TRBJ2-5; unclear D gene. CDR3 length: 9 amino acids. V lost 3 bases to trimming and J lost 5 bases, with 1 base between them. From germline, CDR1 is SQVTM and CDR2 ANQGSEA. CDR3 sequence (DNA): TGCAGCGTTGAGGAGACCCAGTACTTC. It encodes CSVEETQYF.

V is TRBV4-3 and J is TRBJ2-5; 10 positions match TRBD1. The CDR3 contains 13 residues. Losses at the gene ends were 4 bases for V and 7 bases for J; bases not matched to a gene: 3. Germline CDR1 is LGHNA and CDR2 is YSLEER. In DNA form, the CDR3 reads TGCGCCAGCAGCCCAGGGGACAGGGGGACCCAGTACTTC. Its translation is CASSPGDRGTQYF.

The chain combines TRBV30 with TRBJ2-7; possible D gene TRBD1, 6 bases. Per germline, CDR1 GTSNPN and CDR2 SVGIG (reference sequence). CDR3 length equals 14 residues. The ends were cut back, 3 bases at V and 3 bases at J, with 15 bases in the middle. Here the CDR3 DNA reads TGTGCCTGGAGCTCGACAGGAAGGAGCTACGAGCAGTACTTC. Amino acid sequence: CAWSSTGRSYEQYF.

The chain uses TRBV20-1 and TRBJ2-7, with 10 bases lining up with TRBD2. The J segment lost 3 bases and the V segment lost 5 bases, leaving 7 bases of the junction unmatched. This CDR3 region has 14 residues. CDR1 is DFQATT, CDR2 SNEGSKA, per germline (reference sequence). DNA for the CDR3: TGCAGTGCTCGTAGCGGGGGGACCTTCTACGAGCAGTACTTC. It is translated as CSARSGGTFYEQYF.

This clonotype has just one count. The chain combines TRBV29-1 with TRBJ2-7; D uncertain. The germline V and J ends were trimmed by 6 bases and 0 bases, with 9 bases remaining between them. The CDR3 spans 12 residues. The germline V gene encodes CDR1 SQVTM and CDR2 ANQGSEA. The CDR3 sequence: CSVGRSSYEQYF. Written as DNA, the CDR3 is TGCAGCGTCGGACGAAGCTCCTACGAGCAGTACTTC.

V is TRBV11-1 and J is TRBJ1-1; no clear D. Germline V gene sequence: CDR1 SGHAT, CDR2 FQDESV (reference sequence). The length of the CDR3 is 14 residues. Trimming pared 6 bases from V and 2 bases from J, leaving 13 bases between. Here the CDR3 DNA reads TGTGCCAGCAGGAAAGGACGGGTTAACACTGAAGCTTTCTTT. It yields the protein CASRKGRVNTEAFF.

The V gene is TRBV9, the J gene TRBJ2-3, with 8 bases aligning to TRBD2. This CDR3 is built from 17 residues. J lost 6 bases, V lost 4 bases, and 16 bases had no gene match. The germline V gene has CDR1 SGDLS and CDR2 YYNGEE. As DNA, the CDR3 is TGTGCCAGCAGCCCCCTTAACGGGAGGGCTAGAAGGGATACGCAGTATTTT. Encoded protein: CASSPLNGRARRDTQYF.

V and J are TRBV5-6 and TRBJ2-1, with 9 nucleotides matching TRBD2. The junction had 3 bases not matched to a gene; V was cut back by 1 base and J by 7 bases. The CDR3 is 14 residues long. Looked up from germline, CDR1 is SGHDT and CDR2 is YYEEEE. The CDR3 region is CASSLLTSGNEQFF. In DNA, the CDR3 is TGTGCCAGCAGCTTGCTTACTAGCGGGAATGAGCAGTTCTTC.

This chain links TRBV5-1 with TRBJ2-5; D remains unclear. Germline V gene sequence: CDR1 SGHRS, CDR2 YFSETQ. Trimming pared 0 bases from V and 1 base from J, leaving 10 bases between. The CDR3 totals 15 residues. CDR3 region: CASSLVRAGQETQYF. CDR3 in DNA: TGCGCCAGCAGCTTGGTACGGGCAGGCCAAGAGACCCAGTACTTC.

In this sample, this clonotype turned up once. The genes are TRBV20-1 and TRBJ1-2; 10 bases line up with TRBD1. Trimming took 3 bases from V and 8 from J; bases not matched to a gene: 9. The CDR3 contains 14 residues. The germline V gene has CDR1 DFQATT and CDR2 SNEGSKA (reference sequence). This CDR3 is CSAREGQGISGYTF. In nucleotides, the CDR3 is TGCAGTGCTAGGGAGGGACAGGGGATTTCGGGCTACACCTTC.

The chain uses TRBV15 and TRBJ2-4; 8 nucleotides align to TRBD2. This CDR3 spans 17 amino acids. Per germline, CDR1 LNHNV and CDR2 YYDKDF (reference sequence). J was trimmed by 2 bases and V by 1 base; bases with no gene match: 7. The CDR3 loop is CATSRVAGGPTKNIQYF. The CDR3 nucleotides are TGTGCCACCAGCAGAGTGGCGGGAGGCCCCACCAAAAACATTCAGTACTTC. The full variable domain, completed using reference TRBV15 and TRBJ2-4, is DAMVIQNPRYQVTQFGKPVTLSCSQTLNHNVMYWYQQKSSQAPKLLFHYYDKDFNNEADTPDNFQSRRPNTSFCFLDIRSPGLGDTAMYLCATSRVAGGPTKNIQYFGAGTRLSVL.

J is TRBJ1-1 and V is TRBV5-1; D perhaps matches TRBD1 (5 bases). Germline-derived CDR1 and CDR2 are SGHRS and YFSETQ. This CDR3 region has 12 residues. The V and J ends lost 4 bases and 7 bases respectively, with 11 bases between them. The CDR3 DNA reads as TGCGCCAGCAGCCTCCAAGACAGTGAAGCTTTCTTT. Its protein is CASSLQDSEAFF.

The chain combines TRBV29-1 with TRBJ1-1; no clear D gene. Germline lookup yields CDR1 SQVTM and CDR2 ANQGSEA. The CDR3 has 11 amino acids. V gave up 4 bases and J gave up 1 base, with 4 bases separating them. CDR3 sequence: CSVARNTEAFF. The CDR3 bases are TGCAGCGTTGCCAGGAACACTGAAGCTTTCTTT.

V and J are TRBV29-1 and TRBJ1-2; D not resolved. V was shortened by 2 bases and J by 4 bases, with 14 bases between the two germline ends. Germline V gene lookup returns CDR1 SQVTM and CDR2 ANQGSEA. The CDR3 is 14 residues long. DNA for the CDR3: TGCAGCGTTGAACCAGGAGATCAAATCTATGGCTACACCTTC. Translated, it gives CSVEPGDQIYGYTF.

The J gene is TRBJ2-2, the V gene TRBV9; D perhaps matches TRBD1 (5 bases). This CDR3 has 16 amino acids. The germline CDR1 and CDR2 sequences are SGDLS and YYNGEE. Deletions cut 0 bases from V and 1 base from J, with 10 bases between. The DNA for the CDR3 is TGTGCCAGCAGCGTAGAAGGGGATGTGAACACCGGGGAGCTGTTTTTT. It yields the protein CASSVEGDVNTGELFF.